The next 9 T cell receptor beta chains were all read from a single sample in a study of Ad26.COV2.S vaccination and SARS-CoV-2 variants. The assay was immunoSEQ multiplex PCR, and TCRdb's table has in-frame clones only and misses some. The sample lists about 480,000 clones; approximately 90% were seen once. Described treatment: around 19 received Ad26.COV2.S at low or high dose, single or two shots; roughly five received placebo; per-sample allocation not given. Collection of samples fell on day 63 after the first vaccine or placebo injection. Sequenced material: peripheral blood, taken in a trial of Ad26.COV2.S vaccine versus placebo. These receptors originate from a person aged 18-60 years who received the Ad26.COV2.S COVID-19 vaccine or a placebo.

V usage is TRBV27 and J usage is TRBJ2-5; tentatively, D is TRBD2 (6 bases). CDR3 length equals 19 residues. Germline-derived CDR1 and CDR2 are MNHEY and SMNVEV (reference sequence). V lost 1 base, J lost 0 bases, and 21 bases lay in between. CDR3 loop: CASSLFGGRTGNNQETQYF. The CDR3 DNA follows: TGTGCCAGCAGTTTATTTGGGGGGAGGACGGGTAATAACCAAGAGACCCAGTACTTC.

V gene TRBV12-3 or TRBV12-4 combines with J gene TRBJ1-1; a possible D gene is TRBD1 (5 bases). This CDR3 has 12 residues. V was shortened by 2 bases and J by 10 bases, with 11 bases between the two germline ends. This chain's CDR3 is CASSLSGPAAFF. The CDR3, as DNA: TGTGCCAGCAGTTTATCAGGGCCTGCAGCTTTCTTT.

The chain joins TRBV27 to TRBJ2-2; TRBD2 is a possible D gene (6 bases). Looked up from germline, CDR1 is MNHEY and CDR2 is SMNVEV (reference sequence). The CDR3 extends over 15 amino acids. Trimming shortened V by 4 bases and J by 4 bases, and 13 bases separated the two germline ends. In nucleotides, the CDR3 is TGTGCCAGCAGTTCCGGGGGTCTATCCACCGGGGAGCTGTTTTTT. It encodes CASSSGGLSTGELFF.

The genes are TRBV5-1 and TRBJ2-3; D is uncertain. Germline V CDR1 and CDR2: SGHRS, YFSETQ. The CDR3 has 12 amino acids. Trimming removed 2 bases at V and 4 bases at J, with 5 bases between. The DNA for the CDR3 is TGCGCCAGCAGCTTCCCCGCAGATACGCAGTATTTT. Its translation: CASSFPADTQYF.

The chain is built from TRBV2 and TRBJ2-2; TRBD2 aligns across 10 bases. This CDR3 spans 16 amino acids. Germline assignment: CDR1 SNHLY and CDR2 FYNNEI. Losses at the gene ends were 5 bases for V and 6 bases for J; bases not matched to a gene: 9. CDR3 amino acids: CASSRLAGVGSGELFF. In DNA, the CDR3 is TGTGCCAGCAGTCGTCTAGCGGGAGTTGGGTCCGGGGAGCTGTTTTTT. The complete variable domain, with remaining parts taken from reference TRBV2 and TRBJ2-2, reads EPEVTQTPSHQVTQMGQEVILRCVPISNHLYFYWYRQILGQKVEFLVSFYNNEISEKSEIFDDQFSVERPDGSNFTLKIRSTKLEDSAMYFCASSRLAGVGSGELFFGEGSRLTVL.

J is TRBJ2-3 and V is TRBV20-1; weak D call: TRBD1 (5 bases). V lost 6 bases to trimming and J lost 5 bases, with 9 bases between them. Germline CDR1 and CDR2: DFQATT and SNEGSKA (reference sequence). The CDR3 loop spans 11 amino acids. The CDR3 nucleotides read TGCAGTGCCAGGGAAAGAGATACGCAGTATTTT. Translating gives CSARERDTQYF.

This chain links TRBV18 with TRBJ2-7; a possible D gene is TRBD1 (6 bases). Trimming took 5 bases from V and 3 from J, leaving 11 bases between them. The V gene's germline CDR1 is KGHSH and CDR2 LQKENI. The CDR3 totals 13 residues. The CDR3 reads CASSTQGYYEQYF. The CDR3 DNA reads as TGTGCCAGCTCAACACAGGGCTACTACGAGCAGTACTTC.

The rearrangement links TRBV30 to TRBJ2-5, with D perhaps matching TRBD1 (6 bases). CDR1 is GTSNPN, CDR2 SVGIG, per germline (reference sequence). V shed 3 bases and J shed 1 base, with 24 bases lying between them. The length of the CDR3 is 18 residues. CDR3 bases: TGTGCCTGGAGCCCCTGGTTGGGGGCCGACCTTACCCAAGAGACCCAGTACTTC. It translates to CAWSPWLGADLTQETQYF.

This chain links TRBV28 with TRBJ1-5, with no clear D. The CDR3 covers 12 residues. The V end was cut by 1 base, the J end by 5 bases, with 3 bases between. Germline CDR1 and CDR2: MDHEN and SYDVKM. The CDR3 sequence is CASSLYDQPQHF. Here the CDR3 DNA reads TGTGCCAGCAGTTTATACGATCAGCCCCAGCATTTT. The variable domain in full, with the rest retrieved from reference TRBV28 and TRBJ1-5, is DVKVTQSSRYLVKRTGEKVFLECVQDMDHENMFWYRQDPGLGLRLIYFSYDVKMKEKGDIPEGYSVSREKKERFSLILESASTNQTSMYLCASSLYDQPQHFGDGTRLSIL.